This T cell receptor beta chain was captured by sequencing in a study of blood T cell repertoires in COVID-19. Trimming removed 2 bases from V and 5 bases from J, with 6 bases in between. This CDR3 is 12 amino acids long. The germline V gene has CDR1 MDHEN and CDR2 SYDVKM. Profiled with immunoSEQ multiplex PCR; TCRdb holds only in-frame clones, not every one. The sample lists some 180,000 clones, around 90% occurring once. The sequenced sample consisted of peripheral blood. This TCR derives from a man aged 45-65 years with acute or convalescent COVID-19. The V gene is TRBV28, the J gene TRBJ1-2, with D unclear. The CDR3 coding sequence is TGTGCCAGCAGTTTAGCGGGGTATGGCTACACCTTC. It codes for CASSLAGYGYTF.